Presented here are 12 T cell receptor beta chains from one specimen sequenced in a study of T-cell reconstitution after alpha-beta-depleted transplantation in children. This sample's TCRbeta library carried unique molecular identifier barcodes. TCRdb reanalysed the PCR reads using MiXCR and keeps one entry per CDR3 protein. The sample consists of more than 75,000 distinct CDR3 sequences, 20% to 30% of them appearing once. This material consisted of PBMCs, taken before TCRalphabeta/CD19-depleted stem cell transplant. The receptor source for this set is a boy between 2 and 10 years old with acute lymphoblastic leukemia, due to receive a stem cell transplant.

The genes are TRBV7-9 and TRBJ2-1; TRBD2 agrees at 8 bases. The V segment lost 6 bases and the J segment 3 bases; nucleotides outside the gene matches: 7. This CDR3 is built from 15 residues. Germline CDR1 and CDR2: SEHNR and FQNEAQ (reference sequence). CDR3 bases: TGTGCCAGCAGTCCTCTGGGACTAGGCTACAATGAGCAGTTCTTC. Translating it yields CASSPLGLGYNEQFF.

V usage is TRBV20-1 and J usage is TRBJ1-3; D ambiguous. The germline gives CDR1 DFQATT, CDR2 SNEGSKA (reference sequence). The CDR3 is 12 amino acids. Trimming took off 3 bases at V and 2 bases at J, with 5 bases between the two ends. The CDR3 here is CSARQPGNTIYF. DNA for the CDR3: TGCAGTGCTAGGCAGCCTGGAAACACCATATATTTT.

This clonotype was detected a few times. The chain is built from TRBV6-1 and TRBJ2-3; D might be TRBD1 or TRBD2, each matching 5 bases. The CDR3 is 14 amino acids. Deletions cut 7 bases from V and 2 bases from J, with 13 bases between. Germline V CDR1 and CDR2: MNHNS, SASEGT. In DNA, the CDR3 is TGTGCCAGCAAGGGGCCAGCGGACACAGATACGCAGTATTTT. Translated: CASKGPADTDTQYF.

J is TRBJ1-1 and V is TRBV25-1; D may be TRBD1 (6 bases). The ends were cut back, 6 bases at V and 7 bases at J, with 18 bases in the middle. Looked up from germline, CDR1 is MGHDK and CDR2 is SYGVNS. This CDR3 contains 14 residues. CDR3 amino acids: CASRVQGGAGEAFF. The CDR3 DNA reads TGTGCCAGCAGGGTACAGGGTGGCGCTGGTGAAGCTTTCTTT.

The gene calls are TRBV4-1 and TRBJ2-1; a weak D match, TRBD1 (5 bases). The CDR3 extends over 16 amino acids. Germline V lookup: CDR1 MGHRA, CDR2 YSYEKL. Trimming pared 3 bases from V and 0 bases from J, leaving 12 bases between. CDR3 sequence (DNA): TGCGCCAGCAGCCAGGGGCACACCCGCTCCTACAATGAGCAGTTCTTC. Protein product: CASSQGHTRSYNEQFF.

In its sample, this clonotype was seen a few times. The CDR3 DNA reads as TGTGCCAGCGGACTAGACCCAGGCGACAATGAGCAGTTCTTC. This codes for CASGLDPGDNEQFF. The chain is built from TRBV6-5 and TRBJ2-1, with TRBD2 matching 7 bases. From germline, CDR1 is MNHEY and CDR2 SVGAGI. V lost 8 bases, J lost 5 bases, and 9 bases stayed unmatched. This CDR3 is 14 amino acids long.

This clonotype was detected only a few times. This chain uses TRBV5-1 with TRBJ2-2; 8 bases map to TRBD1. The J segment lost 3 bases and the V segment lost 4 bases, leaving 8 bases of the junction unmatched. The CDR3 consists of 16 residues. CDR1 SGHRS and CDR2 YFSETQ come from the germline V gene. CDR3 loop: CASSAGAGGHTGELFF. In DNA, the CDR3 is TGCGCCAGCAGCGCCGGGGCAGGGGGCCACACCGGGGAGCTGTTTTTT.

This clonotype was observed at least ten times. The gene calls are TRBV28 and TRBJ1-1; no reliable D call. V dropped 7 bases and J dropped 0 bases, with 12 bases sitting between them. The CDR3 is made up of 14 amino acids. CDR1 and CDR2 (germline): MDHEN, SYDVKM. CDR3 protein: CASIPTGVNTEAFF. The CDR3 nucleotides read TGTGCCAGCATCCCTACGGGCGTGAACACTGAAGCTTTCTTT.

V and J are TRBV7-9 and TRBJ1-5, with 11 bases fitting TRBD1. With V trimmed by 6 bases and J by 7 bases, 8 bases remained unmatched. The CDR3 covers 15 residues. Germline values: CDR1 SEHNR, CDR2 FQNEAQ (reference sequence). The CDR3 DNA reads TGTGCCAGCAGTCCAGGACAGGGGGCATGGCAGCCCCAGCATTTT. Its protein is CASSPGQGAWQPQHF.

V gene TRBV12-3 or TRBV12-4 combines with J gene TRBJ2-7; D might be TRBD2 (5 bases). This CDR3 region has 13 residues. With 10 bases removed from V and 4 bases from J, the gap between germline ends came to 17 bases. The CDR3: CATSRAGGYEQYF. The CDR3 DNA reads TGTGCCACCTCAAGGGCGGGCGGGTACGAGCAGTACTTC.

The rearrangement joins TRBV7-9 to TRBJ2-5; 7 bases match TRBD2. Germline V gene lookup returns CDR1 SEHNR and CDR2 FQNEAQ (reference sequence). The length of the CDR3 is 15 residues. V lost 5 bases, J lost 2 bases, and 8 bases stayed unmatched. CDR3 amino acids: CASSQTLADQETQYF. DNA of the CDR3: TGTGCCAGCAGCCAGACCCTAGCGGATCAAGAGACCCAGTACTTC.

The chain joins TRBV5-1 to TRBJ2-4; D is possibly TRBD2 (6 bases). This CDR3 comprises 14 residues. CDR1 and CDR2 from the germline V gene are SGHRS and YFSETQ. V was clipped by 4 bases and J by 8 bases, with 16 bases between them. DNA for the CDR3: TGCGCCAGCAGCCCGGACTACTCCAGGGACATTCAGTACTTC. The encoded protein is CASSPDYSRDIQYF.